The text below deals with one T cell receptor beta chain. No antigen is known for it. No per-base quality is available; no much larger clone lies one base away. This record comes from a study of T cells in localized non-small cell lung cancer (dated by TCRdb to between 2020 and 2021). Some background on the complete study: The study examined T cell repertoires in a few hundred patients with early-stage NSCLC and compared tumors with uninvolved tumor-adjacent lungs. All 230 or so NSCLC patients in the cohort were treatment-naive and had localized lung tumors that were resected. Of the NSCLC patients, about 130 were male and approximately 100 were female, and the mean age was approximately 66 years.

What the research found in general, with its limitations: Uninvolved tumor-adjacent lung showed the highest T cell clonality, higher than tumor, which suggests more focused antigenic responses in the adjacent lung. Because of the exploratory design, TCR variables were selected using unadjusted p-values without false-discovery rate correction. Because multi-region tumor sequencing was not done, intratumor heterogeneity could not be ruled out. A median of about 55 of the top 100 tumor clones were detected in paired uninvolved adjacent lung, and some 29 of these tumor clones were also found among the top 100 clones of the paired uninvolved adjacent lung. Longer overall survival was associated with higher blood T cell density, whereas shorter survival was associated with higher adjacent-lung clonality.

The germline V gene sets CDR1 to SGHVS and CDR2 to FNYEAQ. Clipping removes 1 base from V and 2 bases from J, with 1 as the unmatched junction base count. The CDR3 contains 15 residues, cysteine and phenylalanine counted. Only the CDR3 portion is preserved as DNA: 45 bases, with reading frame beginning at the first base. At diagnosis, peripheral blood, uninvolved tumor-adjacent lung and tumor were collected and were preserved as a mix of fresh-frozen and FFPE material. For TCR repertoire profiling, the blood samples were analyzed as peripheral blood mononuclear cells. TCR beta CDR3 regions were sequenced from DNA using the immunoSEQ Assay. Concerning the study's data processing: To compute T cell density, TCR beta template counts were normalized to usable DNA, which was estimated by amplifying housekeeping genes. Richness was estimated with the preseqR package, extrapolating to 400,000 templates for PBMC samples and 120,000 templates for tissue samples. Clonality was calculated as one minus Pielou's evenness. Differential abundance testing on productive amino-acid clonotypes, with a minimum total count of 5 and an alpha of 0.1, was used to identify tissue-enriched TCRs. Repertoire overlap between compartments was quantified with the Jaccard Index and Morisita Overlap Index. GLIPH grouped TCR beta CDR3s together with public tetramer-defined viral CDR3s, and a viral motif had to include at least three viral sequences and also show V-gene enrichment. TCRdb's version of the immuneACCESS table is confined to in-frame rearrangements and falls short of the full clone set. An unresolved V gene accounts for under half of the shortfall where checked; the remainder is of unknown origin. That table furnishes V, J and clone size, whereas the DNA furnished D and trimming. Across this sample there are 30,000 to 40,000 clones, with more than 65% seen only once. Clones ranked in the top ten supply 17% of the sample.

The source material was peripheral blood, sampled before any cancer treatment. The chain is made from TRBV7-6 and TRBJ1-1; 10 bases in between match TRBD1. The receptor comes from a male donor aged 60 or older with stage III squamous cell lung carcinoma. The nucleotide sequence is given as TGTGCCAGCAGCTTAGGACAGGGGGCAAACACTGAAGCTTTCTTT. The encoded protein is CASSLGQGANTEAFF.